This T cell receptor (beta chain) was sequenced for a study of PD-1 blockade in classical Hodgkin lymphoma. Whole-study findings and limits: Relative to healthy donors, newly diagnosed patients reportedly had lower baseline TCR diversity, which was reported as lower still in relapsed/refractory patients. Whatever underlies the repertoire differences (possibly disease activity or prior therapy) remains undefined.

Repertoires were generated with immunoSEQ multiplex PCR, while TCRdb's copy carries only in-frame clones and drops some. The table records around 27,000 clones, more than 70% of them present only once. Indicated time point: newly diagnosed, previously untreated cHL patient sample. Researchers used magnetic negative selection to pull out pure CD4+ T cells from thawed PBMCs. The comparison group had newly diagnosed, previously untreated classical Hodgkin lymphoma. With regard to this clone: Its antigen is unidentified. The junction differs from germline at one of its ends, possibly a read error.

Germline V gene data show CDR1 as SGHTS and CDR2 as YDEGEE. The CDR3 has 14 amino acids. The J gene is TRBJ2-7, the V gene TRBV5-8; 8 bases fit TRBD1. The TCR comes from a human donor with classical Hodgkin lymphoma. Sequencing was carried out using CD4+ T cells from blood. DNA of the CDR3: TGTGCCAGCAGCTTGTCAGGGTGGCGGGACAGGTCGCGCTTC. Its translation: CASSLSGWRDRSRF. The full variable domain, in which reference TRBV5-8 and TRBJ2-7 provide the parts outside the CDR3, is EAGVTQSPTHLIKTRGQQATLRCSPISGHTSVYWYQQALGLGLQFLLWYDEGEERNRGNFPPRFSGRQFPNYSSELNVNALELEDSALYLCASSLSGWRDRSRFGPGTRLTVT.